These 2 T cell receptor beta chains were sequenced from one sample in a study of blood T cell repertoires in COVID-19. The repertoire was sequenced with immunoSEQ multiplex PCR; TCRdb's copy has only in-frame clones and lacks some. The sample has 200,000 to 300,000 clones; more than 65% are singletons. Material: peripheral blood. These receptors were taken from a man aged 40-49 years who had recovered from COVID-19.

The rearrangement uses TRBV12-5 and TRBJ2-5; 10 bases fit TRBD2. With 2 bases clipped from V and 2 bases from J, the junction kept 2 bases outside the gene matches. Germline V CDR1 and CDR2: LGHNT, FRNRAP. This CDR3 contains 15 residues. The CDR3 sequence: CASGLSTSGQETQYF. As DNA, the CDR3 is TGTGCTAGTGGTTTGTCGACTAGCGGGCAAGAGACCCAGTACTTC.

The chain recombines TRBV12-5 with TRBJ1-6, with unresolved D. CDR1 and CDR2 (germline): LGHNT, FRNRAP. V lost 7 bases to trimming and J lost 7 bases, with 14 bases between them. This CDR3 contains 14 residues. The CDR3 bases are TGTGCTAGTGCCCTCCCGGGTCAGAATTCACCCCTCCACTTT. Translating gives CASALPGQNSPLHF.